These 13 T cell receptor beta chains were sequenced from one sample in a study of cytomegalovirus exposure and HLA in healthy donors. PCR was performed using 60 Vbeta and 13 Jbeta primers. Repertoires were generated with immunoSEQ multiplex PCR, while TCRdb's copy carries only in-frame clones and drops some. Of around 180,000 clones in the sample, over 70% are singletons; the top ten hold around 6%. The specimen sequenced was PBMCs. The receptors originated from a man between 35 and 55 years old in good health and CMV-seronegative.

The chain employs TRBV4-1 and TRBJ2-3; 9 bases match TRBD1. The CDR3 loop spans 15 amino acids. Germline V gene lookup returns CDR1 MGHRA and CDR2 YSYEKL. The trim removed 4 bases at V and 5 bases at J, leaving 7 bases unmatched. Here the CDR3 reads CASSPQGTGKDTQYF. The CDR3 nucleotides are TGCGCCAGCAGCCCCCAAGGGACAGGGAAAGATACGCAGTATTTT.

The chain uses TRBV5-1 and TRBJ1-1; possibly TRBD1 for D (5 bases). Trimming removed 4 bases at V and 0 bases at J, with 13 bases between. This CDR3 region has 15 residues. Germline CDR1 SGHRS, CDR2 YFSETQ. The CDR3 sequence is CASSQGMTVNTEAFF. DNA of the CDR3: TGCGCCAGCAGCCAAGGGATGACAGTGAACACTGAAGCTTTCTTT.

The CDR3, as DNA: TGTGCCATCAGTGAGTCTTACAGGGTGGATGGAAACACCATATATTTT. Its translation is CAISESYRVDGNTIYF. The V gene is TRBV10-3, the J gene TRBJ1-3, with TRBD1 as a possible D gene (6 bases). This CDR3 spans 16 amino acids. Trimming pared 0 bases from V and 3 bases from J, leaving 12 bases between. In germline, CDR1 is ENHRY, CDR2 SYGVKD.

This chain uses TRBV12-5 with TRBJ2-2, with a tentative D call TRBD2 (6 bases). The CDR3 loop spans 16 amino acids. Trimming shortened V by 0 bases and J by 5 bases, and 13 bases separated the two germline ends. Germline lookup yields CDR1 LGHNT and CDR2 FRNRAP. CDR3 DNA sequence: TGTGCTAGTGGTTTGGTTAGGGAGGTGGGAACCGGGGAGCTGTTTTTT. This codes for CASGLVREVGTGELFF.

This chain joins TRBV18 and TRBJ2-7; 12 bases match TRBD2. J was trimmed by 7 bases and V by 4 bases; bases with no gene match: 8. The CDR3 spans 15 residues. The germline V gene encodes CDR1 KGHSH and CDR2 LQKENI. The CDR3: CASSRTSGTSGEQYF. The CDR3 DNA follows: TGTGCCAGCTCACGGACTAGCGGGACTAGTGGAGAGCAGTACTTC.

J is TRBJ1-4 and V is TRBV19; D unclear. This CDR3 region has 14 residues. Deletions cut 3 bases from V and 4 bases from J, with 9 bases between. Germline V gene sequence: CDR1 LNHDA, CDR2 SQIVND (reference sequence). The CDR3 DNA follows: TGTGCCAGTAGTATTGGCAGGCTTAATGAAAAACTGTTTTTT. Protein sequence: CASSIGRLNEKLFF.

This chain connects TRBV7-9 to TRBJ2-7; maybe TRBD1 (6 bases). The CDR3 loop spans 13 amino acids. CDR1 is SEHNR, CDR2 FQNEAQ, per germline (reference sequence). V was cut by 5 bases and J by 5 bases, with 13 bases left in between. The CDR3 protein is CASSHTGIHEQYF. The CDR3 bases are TGTGCCAGCAGCCACACAGGGATCCACGAGCAGTACTTC.

The chain has TRBV2 and TRBJ1-2; 7 positions agree with TRBD1. The length of the CDR3 is 16 residues. Trimming at V came to 0 bases and at J to 0 bases, leaving 4 bases not matched to a gene. Germline CDR1 is SNHLY and CDR2 is FYNNEI. CDR3 nucleotides: TGTGCCAGCAGTGAAGCAGGGGGCGCATCTAACTATGGCTACACCTTC. Amino acid sequence: CASSEAGGASNYGYTF. Supplemented by reference TRBV2 and TRBJ1-2, the full variable domain reads EPEVTQTPSHQVTQMGQEVILRCVPISNHLYFYWYRQILGQKVEFLVSFYNNEISEKSEIFDDQFSVERPDGSNFTLKIRSTKLEDSAMYFCASSEAGGASNYGYTFGSGTRLTVV.

The chain links TRBV5-1 to TRBJ2-3, with TRBD1 matching over 7 bases. From germline, CDR1 is SGHRS and CDR2 YFSETQ. CDR3 size: 16 residues. Trimming cost V 4 bases and J 2 bases; bases outside gene matches: 10. CDR3 coding DNA: TGCGCCAGCAGCCCCGCAGGGGGTTGGTACACAGATACGCAGTATTTT. The encoded protein is CASSPAGGWYTDTQYF.

This clone was counted between two and nine times. The V call is TRBV9, the J call TRBJ2-4; D not resolved. This CDR3 comprises 13 residues. Germline V gene lookup returns CDR1 SGDLS and CDR2 YYNGEE. V lost 3 bases and J 0 bases, leaving 4 bases between the germline ends. This CDR3 is CASSAGAKNIQYF. In DNA, the CDR3 is TGTGCCAGCAGCGCCGGAGCCAAAAACATTCAGTACTTC.

The chain is built from TRBV25-1 and TRBJ1-5; no clear D gene. V lost 4 bases, J lost 5 bases, and 12 bases lay in between. This CDR3 comprises 14 residues. Germline CDR1 and CDR2: MGHDK and SYGVNS. The CDR3 reads CASSGRQTDQPQHF. Here the CDR3 DNA reads TGTGCCAGCAGTGGCCGACAAACCGATCAGCCCCAGCATTTT.

The V call is TRBV10-1, the J call TRBJ2-5, with D tentatively TRBD2 (6 bases). This CDR3 is built from 15 residues. Germline-derived CDR1 and CDR2 are WNHNN and SYGVQD (reference sequence). The V gene lost 3 bases and the J gene lost 1 base, with 12 bases spanning the gap. CDR3 nucleotides: TGCGCCAGCAGTGAAGGCGGGGTCCCCCAAGAGACCCAGTACTTC. This codes for CASSEGGVPQETQYF.

The V and J genes are TRBV10-3 and TRBJ1-2; a weak D match, TRBD1 (5 bases). Between the trimmed V and J ends, which lost 0 bases and 4 bases, there was a span of 12 bases. This CDR3 region has 15 residues. Germline CDR1 reads ENHRY; CDR2 reads SYGVKD. As DNA, the CDR3 is TGTGCCATCAGTGAGTCGAGGTCAGGGCCCTATGGCTACACCTTC. It specifies CAISESRSGPYGYTF.